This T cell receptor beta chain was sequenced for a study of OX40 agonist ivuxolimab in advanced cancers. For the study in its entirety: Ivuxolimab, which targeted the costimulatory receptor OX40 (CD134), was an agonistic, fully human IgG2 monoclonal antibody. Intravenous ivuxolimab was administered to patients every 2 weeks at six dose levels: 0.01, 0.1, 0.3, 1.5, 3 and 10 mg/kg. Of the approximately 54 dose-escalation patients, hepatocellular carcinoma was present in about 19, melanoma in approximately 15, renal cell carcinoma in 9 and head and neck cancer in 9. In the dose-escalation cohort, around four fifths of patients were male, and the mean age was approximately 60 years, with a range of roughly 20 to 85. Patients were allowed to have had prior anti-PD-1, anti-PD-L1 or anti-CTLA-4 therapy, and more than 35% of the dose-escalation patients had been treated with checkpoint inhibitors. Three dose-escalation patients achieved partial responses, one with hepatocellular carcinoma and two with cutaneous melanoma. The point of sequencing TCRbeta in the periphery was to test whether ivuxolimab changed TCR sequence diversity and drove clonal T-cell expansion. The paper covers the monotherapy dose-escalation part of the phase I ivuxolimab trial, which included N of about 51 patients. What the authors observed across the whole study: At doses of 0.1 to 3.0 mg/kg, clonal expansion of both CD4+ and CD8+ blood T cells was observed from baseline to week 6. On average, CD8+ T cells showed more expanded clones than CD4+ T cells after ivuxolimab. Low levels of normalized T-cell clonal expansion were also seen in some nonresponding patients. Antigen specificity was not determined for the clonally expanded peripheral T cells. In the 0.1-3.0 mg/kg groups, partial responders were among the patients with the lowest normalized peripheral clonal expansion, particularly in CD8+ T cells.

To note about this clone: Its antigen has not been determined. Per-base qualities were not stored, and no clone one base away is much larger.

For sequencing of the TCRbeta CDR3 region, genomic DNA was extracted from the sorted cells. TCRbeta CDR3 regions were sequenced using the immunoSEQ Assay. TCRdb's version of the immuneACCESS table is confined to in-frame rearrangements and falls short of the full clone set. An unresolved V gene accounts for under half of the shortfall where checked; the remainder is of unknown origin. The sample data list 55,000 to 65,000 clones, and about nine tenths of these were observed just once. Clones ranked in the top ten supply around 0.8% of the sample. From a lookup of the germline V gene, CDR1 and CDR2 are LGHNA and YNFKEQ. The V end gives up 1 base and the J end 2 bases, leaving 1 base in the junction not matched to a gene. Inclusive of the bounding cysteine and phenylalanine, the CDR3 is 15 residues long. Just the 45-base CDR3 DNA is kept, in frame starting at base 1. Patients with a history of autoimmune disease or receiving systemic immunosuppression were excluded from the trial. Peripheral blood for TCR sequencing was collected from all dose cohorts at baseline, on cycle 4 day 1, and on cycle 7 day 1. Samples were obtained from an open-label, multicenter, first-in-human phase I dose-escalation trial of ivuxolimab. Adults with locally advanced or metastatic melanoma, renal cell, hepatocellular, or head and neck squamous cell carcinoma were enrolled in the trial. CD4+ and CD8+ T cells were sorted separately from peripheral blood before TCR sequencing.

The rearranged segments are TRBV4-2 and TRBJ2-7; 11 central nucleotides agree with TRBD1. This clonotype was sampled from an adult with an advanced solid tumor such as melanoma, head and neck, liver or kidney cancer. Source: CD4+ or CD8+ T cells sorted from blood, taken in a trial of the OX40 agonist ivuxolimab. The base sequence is TGTGCCAGCAGCCAAGTGGGACAGGGGGCCTACGAGCAGTACTTC. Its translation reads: CASSQVGQGAYEQYF.